This T cell receptor beta chain derives from a study of identical twins. A universal primer binding site was introduced by template switching. The final cDNA contained unique molecular identifiers. MiXCR, applied by TCRdb to the 5' RACE reads, yields one record per CDR3 protein. Among hundreds of thousands of distinct CDR3 sequences, less than 9.5% were seen once, and the ten largest hold 4.5% to 5.5%. The V end was cut by 10 bases, the J end by 4 bases, with 10 bases between. CDR3 size: 11 residues. Per the germline V gene, CDR1 is MNHEY and CDR2 is SVGAGI. This clonotype occurred many times. The chain joins TRBV6-5 to TRBJ1-1; D may be TRBD1 (6 bases). The clonotype was recovered from a young woman in good health. The specimen sequenced was memory (CD45RO+) T cells sorted from blood. The CDR3: CATTQGTEAFF. The DNA of the CDR3 is TGTGCCACCACACAGGGCACTGAAGCTTTCTTT.